The 6 T cell receptor beta chains below come from one sample, sequenced in a study of T cell responses to AZD1222 COVID-19 vaccine. Data came from immunoSEQ multiplex PCR; TCRdb stores just in-frame clones and leaves some out. The table includes 130,000 to 150,000 clones, 90% to 95% detected once. This material consisted of peripheral blood, taken after recovery from COVID-19. These TCRs come from an adult who had recovered from COVID-19.

This clone was detected once. The chain employs TRBV30 and TRBJ2-2, with TRBD1 identical over 9 bases. The germline CDR1 and CDR2 sequences are GTSNPN and SVGIG (reference sequence). Trimming cost V 5 bases and J 6 bases; bases outside gene matches: 10. This CDR3 spans 15 amino acids. CDR3 DNA: TGTGCCTGGCAGAAACCGACAGGGGGATCCGGGGAGCTGTTTTTT. The encoded protein is CAWQKPTGGSGELFF.

This sequence joins TRBV7-9 and TRBJ2-7, with TRBD2 as a possible D gene (6 bases). V dropped 5 bases and J dropped 4 bases, with 21 bases sitting between them. Per the germline V gene, CDR1 is SEHNR and CDR2 is FQNEAQ (reference sequence). CDR3 length: 16 residues. In DNA form, the CDR3 reads TGTGCCAGCAGCCGGGCGGGGCTAGCCTCGACATACGAGCAGTACTTC. Its translation is CASSRAGLASTYEQYF.

V usage is TRBV14 and J usage is TRBJ2-7; D is uncertain. Germline CDR1 SGHDN, CDR2 FVKESK. The CDR3 is 16 residues long. Between the trimmed V and J ends, which lost 1 base and 4 bases, there was a span of 17 bases. CDR3 protein: CASSQGYIRAKYEQYF. The CDR3 bases are TGTGCCAGCAGCCAAGGATACATAAGGGCCAAATACGAGCAGTACTTC. The whole variable domain, filled in from reference TRBV14 and TRBJ2-7, reads EAGVTQFPSHSVIEKGQTVTLRCDPISGHDNLYWYRRVMGKEIKFLLHFVKESKQDESGMPNNRFLAERTGGTYSTLKVQPAELEDSGVYFCASSQGYIRAKYEQYFGPGTRLTVT.

This chain uses TRBV28 with TRBJ1-5; D is possibly TRBD1 (5 bases). Germline V gene data show CDR1 as MDHEN and CDR2 as SYDVKM. The CDR3 totals 15 residues. Trimming took 5 bases from V and 1 from J, leaving 12 bases between them. DNA for the CDR3: TGTGCCAGCAGTCCAGCAGGGCCCAGCAATCAGCCCCAGCATTTT. Translated: CASSPAGPSNQPQHF.

This rearrangement joins TRBV24-1 to TRBJ1-2; TRBD1 aligns across 7 bases. Germline loops: CDR1 KGHDR, CDR2 SFDVKD. The CDR3 contains 15 residues. V was pared by 4 bases and J by 1 base, with 5 bases of the junction left unmatched. This CDR3 is CATSDDRAGNYGYTF. CDR3 DNA: TGTGCCACCAGTGACGACAGGGCGGGTAACTATGGCTACACCTTC.

This chain joins TRBV7-8 and TRBJ2-3, with 9 bases that match TRBD1. V lost 0 bases, J lost 4 bases, and 8 bases stayed unmatched. Germline V gene sequence: CDR1 SGHVS, CDR2 FQNEAQ. The CDR3 has 17 amino acids. DNA for the CDR3: TGTGCCAGCAGCTTAGCGGACAGGGGCCCGGGCGCAGATACGCAGTATTTT. Translated: CASSLADRGPGADTQYF.